The clone carrying this TCR beta chain was recorded a few times. This sample stems from a study of beta chain features in type 1 diabetes. All of the isolated RNA was reverse transcribed, so expressed TCRB transcripts were sequenced. Assay used: immunoSEQ multiplex PCR; TCRdb lists only in-frame clones, some missing. The table includes 250,000 to 300,000 clones, 8% detected once. The CDR3 totals 13 residues. In germline, CDR1 is PRHDT, CDR2 FYEKMQ (reference sequence). Between the trimmed V and J ends, which lost 3 bases and 5 bases, there was a span of 9 bases. Material: central memory CD4+ T cells from blood. The chain couples TRBV13 to TRBJ2-3; no clear D. The TCR was taken from a woman in her late teens or twenties in good health. The CDR3 here is CASSLGFGDTQYF. The CDR3 bases are TGTGCCAGCAGCTTGGGCTTCGGAGATACGCAGTATTTT.